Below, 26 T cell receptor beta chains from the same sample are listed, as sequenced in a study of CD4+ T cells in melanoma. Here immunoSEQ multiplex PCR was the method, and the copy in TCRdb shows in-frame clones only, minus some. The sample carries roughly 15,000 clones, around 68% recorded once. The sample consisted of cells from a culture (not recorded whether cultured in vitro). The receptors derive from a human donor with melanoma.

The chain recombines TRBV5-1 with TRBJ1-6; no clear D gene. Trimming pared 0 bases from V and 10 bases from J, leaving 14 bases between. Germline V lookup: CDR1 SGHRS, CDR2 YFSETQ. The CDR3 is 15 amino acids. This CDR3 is CASSLATGSESPLHF. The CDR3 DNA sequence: TGCGCCAGCAGCTTGGCCACCGGGTCGGAATCACCCCTCCACTTT.

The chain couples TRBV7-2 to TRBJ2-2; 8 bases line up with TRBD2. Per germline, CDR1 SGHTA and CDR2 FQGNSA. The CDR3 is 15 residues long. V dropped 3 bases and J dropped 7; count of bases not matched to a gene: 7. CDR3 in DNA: TGTGCCAGCAGCTTGGCGGGGGGCCAAGGCGGGGAGCTGTTTTTT. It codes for CASSLAGGQGGELFF.

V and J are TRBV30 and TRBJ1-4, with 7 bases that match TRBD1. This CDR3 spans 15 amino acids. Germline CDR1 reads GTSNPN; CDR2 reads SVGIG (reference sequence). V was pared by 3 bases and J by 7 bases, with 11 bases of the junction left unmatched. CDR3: CAWRKNHRGGEKLFF. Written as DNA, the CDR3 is TGTGCCTGGAGGAAAAACCACAGGGGAGGTGAAAAACTGTTTTTT.

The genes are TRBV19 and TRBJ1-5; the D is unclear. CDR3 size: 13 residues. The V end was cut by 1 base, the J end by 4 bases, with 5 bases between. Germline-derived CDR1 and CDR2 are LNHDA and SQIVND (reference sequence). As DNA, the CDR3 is TGTGCCAGTAGTATAGTGAGGAATCAGCCCCAGCATTTT. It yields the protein CASSIVRNQPQHF.

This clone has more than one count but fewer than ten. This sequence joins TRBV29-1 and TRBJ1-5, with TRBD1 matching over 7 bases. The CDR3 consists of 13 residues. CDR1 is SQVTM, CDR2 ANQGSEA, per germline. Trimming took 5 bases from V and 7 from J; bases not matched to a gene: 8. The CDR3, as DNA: TGCAGCGTTCTTGGGACAGCGGGACAGCCCCAGCATTTT. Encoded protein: CSVLGTAGQPQHF.

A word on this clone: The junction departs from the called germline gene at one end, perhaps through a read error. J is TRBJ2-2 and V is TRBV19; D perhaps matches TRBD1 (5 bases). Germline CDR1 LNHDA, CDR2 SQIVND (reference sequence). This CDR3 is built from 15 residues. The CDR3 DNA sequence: TGTGCCAGTAGCATAGGGGCAGGGTGGGTCGGGGAGCTGTTTTTT. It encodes CASSIGAGWVGELFF.

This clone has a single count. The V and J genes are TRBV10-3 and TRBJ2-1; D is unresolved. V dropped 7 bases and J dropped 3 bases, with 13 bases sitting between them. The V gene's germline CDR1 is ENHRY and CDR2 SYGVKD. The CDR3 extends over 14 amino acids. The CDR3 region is CAINPEKGYNEQFF. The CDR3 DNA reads TGTGCCATCAACCCCGAAAAGGGCTACAATGAGCAGTTCTTC.

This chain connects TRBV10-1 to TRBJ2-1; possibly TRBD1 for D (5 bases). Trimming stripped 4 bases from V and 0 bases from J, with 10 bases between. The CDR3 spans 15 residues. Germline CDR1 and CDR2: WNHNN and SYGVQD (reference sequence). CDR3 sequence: CASSATAGSYNEQFF. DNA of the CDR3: TGCGCCAGCAGTGCGACAGCAGGCTCCTACAATGAGCAGTTCTTC.

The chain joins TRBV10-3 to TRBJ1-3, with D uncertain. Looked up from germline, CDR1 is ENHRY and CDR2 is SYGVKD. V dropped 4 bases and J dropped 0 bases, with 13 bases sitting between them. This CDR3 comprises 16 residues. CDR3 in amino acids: CAISAHNLNSGNTIYF. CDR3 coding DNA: TGTGCCATCAGTGCGCATAACCTGAACTCTGGAAACACCATATATTTT.

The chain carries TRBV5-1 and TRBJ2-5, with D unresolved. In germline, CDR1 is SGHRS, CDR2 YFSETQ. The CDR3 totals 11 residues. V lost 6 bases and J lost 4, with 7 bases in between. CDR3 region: CASNIGETQYF. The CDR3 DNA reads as TGCGCCAGCAATATCGGAGAGACCCAGTACTTC.

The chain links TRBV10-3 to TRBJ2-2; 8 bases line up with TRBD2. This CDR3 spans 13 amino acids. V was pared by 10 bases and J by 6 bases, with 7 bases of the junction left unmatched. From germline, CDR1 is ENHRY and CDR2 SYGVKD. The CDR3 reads CATGRGFPGELFF. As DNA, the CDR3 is TGTGCCACCGGGAGGGGATTCCCCGGGGAGCTGTTTTTT.

CDR3 sequence: CASSFGAGGQETQYF. In nucleotides, the CDR3 is TGCGCCAGCAGCTTTGGAGCGGGGGGTCAAGAGACCCAGTACTTC. The genes are TRBV5-1 and TRBJ2-5; 9 bases map to TRBD2. The V gene end was trimmed by 2 bases and the J gene end by 2 bases; junction bases not matched to a gene: 4. Germline V gene lookup returns CDR1 SGHRS and CDR2 YFSETQ. The CDR3 is 15 amino acids.

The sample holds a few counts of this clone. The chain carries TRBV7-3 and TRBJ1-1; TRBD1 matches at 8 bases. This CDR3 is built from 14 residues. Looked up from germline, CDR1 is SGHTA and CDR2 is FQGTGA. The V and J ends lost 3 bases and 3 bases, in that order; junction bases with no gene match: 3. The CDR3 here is CASSLGQAHTEAFF. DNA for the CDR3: TGTGCCAGCAGCTTGGGACAGGCTCACACTGAAGCTTTCTTT.

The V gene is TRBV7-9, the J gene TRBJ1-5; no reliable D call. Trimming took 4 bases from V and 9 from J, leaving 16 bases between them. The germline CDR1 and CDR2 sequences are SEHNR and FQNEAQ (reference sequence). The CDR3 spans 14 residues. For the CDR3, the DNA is TGTGCCAGCAGCTCCACGGACGGAGTGGGGCCCCAGCATTTT. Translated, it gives CASSSTDGVGPQHF.

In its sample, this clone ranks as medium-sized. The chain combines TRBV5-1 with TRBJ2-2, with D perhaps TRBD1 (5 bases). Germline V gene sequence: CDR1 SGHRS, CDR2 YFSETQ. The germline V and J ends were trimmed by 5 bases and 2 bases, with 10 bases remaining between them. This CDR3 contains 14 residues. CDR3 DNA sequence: TGCGCCAGCAGTATTCAGGGTAACACCGGGGAGCTGTTTTTT. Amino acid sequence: CASSIQGNTGELFF.

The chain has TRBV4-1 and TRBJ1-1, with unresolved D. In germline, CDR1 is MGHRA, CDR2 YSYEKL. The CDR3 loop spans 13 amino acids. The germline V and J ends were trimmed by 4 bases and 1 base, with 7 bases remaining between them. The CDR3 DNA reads TGCGCCAGCAGCCGACGGGAGAACACTGAAGCTTTCTTT. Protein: CASSRRENTEAFF.

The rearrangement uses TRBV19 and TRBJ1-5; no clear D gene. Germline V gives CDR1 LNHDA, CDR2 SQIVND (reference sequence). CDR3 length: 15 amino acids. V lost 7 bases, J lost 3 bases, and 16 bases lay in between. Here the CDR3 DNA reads TGTGCCAGTACCCCTAAATCCGACCCCAATCAGCCCCAGCATTTT. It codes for CASTPKSDPNQPQHF.

DNA for the CDR3: TGTGCCAGCAGCCCCGGAGGCGGGGCGAGCTCTGGAAACACCATATATTTT. It is translated as CASSPGGGASSGNTIYF. The chain employs TRBV7-8 and TRBJ1-3, with a tentative D call TRBD1 (5 bases). The CDR3 loop spans 17 amino acids. In germline, CDR1 is SGHVS, CDR2 FQNEAQ. V dropped 5 bases and J dropped 0 bases, with 17 bases sitting between them.

The CDR3 DNA reads TGTGCCAGCAGCCGATCGACCTTCTCCTACGAGCAGTACTTC. Its translation is CASSRSTFSYEQYF. The V gene is TRBV6-5, the J gene TRBJ2-7; D remains ambiguous. Germline CDR1 MNHEY, CDR2 SVGAGI. The CDR3 has 14 residues. Trimming left V 6 bases short and J 0 bases short, with 12 bases between.

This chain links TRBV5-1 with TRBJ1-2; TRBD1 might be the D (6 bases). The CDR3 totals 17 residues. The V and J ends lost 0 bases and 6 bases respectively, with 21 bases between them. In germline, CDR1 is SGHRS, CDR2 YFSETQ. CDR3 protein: CASSLGSKGGRDDGYTF. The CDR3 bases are TGCGCCAGCAGCTTGGGCAGTAAGGGGGGCAGAGATGATGGCTACACCTTC.

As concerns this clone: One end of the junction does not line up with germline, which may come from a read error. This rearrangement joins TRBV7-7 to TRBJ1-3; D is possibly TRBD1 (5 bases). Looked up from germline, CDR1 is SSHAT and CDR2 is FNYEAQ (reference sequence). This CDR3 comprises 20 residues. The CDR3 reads CASSLYPRDPVLLTGNTIYF. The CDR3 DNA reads TGTGCTAGCAGCTTATACCCCCGGGACCCGGTGTTACTTACTGGAAACACCATATATTTT.

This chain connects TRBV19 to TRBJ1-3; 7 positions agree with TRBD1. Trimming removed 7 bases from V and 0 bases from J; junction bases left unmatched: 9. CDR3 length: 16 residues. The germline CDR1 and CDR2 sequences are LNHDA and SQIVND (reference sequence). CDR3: CASTSYGTASGNTIYF. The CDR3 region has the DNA TGTGCCAGTACGAGCTACGGGACAGCCTCTGGAAACACCATATATTTT.

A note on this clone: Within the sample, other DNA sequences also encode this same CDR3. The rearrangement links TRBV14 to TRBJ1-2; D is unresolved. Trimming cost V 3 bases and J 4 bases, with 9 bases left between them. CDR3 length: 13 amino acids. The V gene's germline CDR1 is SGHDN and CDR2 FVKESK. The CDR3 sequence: CASSHGPSYGYTF. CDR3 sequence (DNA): TGTGCCAGCAGCCACGGACCGAGCTATGGCTACACCTTC.

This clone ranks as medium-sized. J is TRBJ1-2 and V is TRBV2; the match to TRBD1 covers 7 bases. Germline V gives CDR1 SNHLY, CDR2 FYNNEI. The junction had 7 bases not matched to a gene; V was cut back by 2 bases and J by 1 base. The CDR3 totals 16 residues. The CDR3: CASSEWRGRLNYGYTF. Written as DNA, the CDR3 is TGTGCCAGCAGTGAATGGAGGGGGCGCCTTAACTATGGCTACACCTTC.

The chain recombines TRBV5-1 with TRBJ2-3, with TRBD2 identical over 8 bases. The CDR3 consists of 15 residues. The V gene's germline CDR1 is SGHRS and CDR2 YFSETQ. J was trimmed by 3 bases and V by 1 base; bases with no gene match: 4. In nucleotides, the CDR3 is TGCGCCAGCAGCTTGAACGGGGGGGCGACAGATACGCAGTATTTT. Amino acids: CASSLNGGATDTQYF.

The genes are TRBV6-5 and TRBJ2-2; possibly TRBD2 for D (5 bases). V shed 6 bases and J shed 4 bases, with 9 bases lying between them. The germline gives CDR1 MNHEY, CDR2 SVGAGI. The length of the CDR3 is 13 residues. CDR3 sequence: CASSLLGTGELFF. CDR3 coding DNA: TGTGCCAGCAGCTTACTAGGCACCGGGGAGCTGTTTTTT.